Listed here are 6 T cell receptor beta chains from one sample, sequenced in a study of blood T cell repertoires in COVID-19. TCRdb's copy holds only in-frame clones and misses some; the assay was immunoSEQ multiplex PCR. This sample has almost 350,000 clones, with around 90% found just once. The sequenced sample consisted of peripheral blood. Receptors originate from an older woman with COVID-19, enrolled during active disease.

The count of this clone is one. J is TRBJ1-5 and V is TRBV19; 8 bases are a match to TRBD1. Germline CDR1 is LNHDA and CDR2 is SQIVND (reference sequence). J lost 2 bases, V lost 5 bases, and 8 bases had no gene match. The CDR3 sequence is 16 residues long. This CDR3 reads CASSATGTGRNQPQHF. In DNA form, the CDR3 reads TGTGCCAGTAGTGCGACCGGGACAGGACGCAATCAGCCCCAGCATTTT. The full variable domain, its missing parts supplied by reference TRBV19 and TRBJ1-5, is DGGITQSPKYLFRKEGQNVTLSCEQNLNHDAMYWYRQDPGQGLRLIYYSQIVNDFQKGDIAEGYSVSREKKESFPLTVTSAQKNPTAFYLCASSATGTGRNQPQHFGDGTRLSIL.

The rearrangement links TRBV6-5 to TRBJ2-7; D unresolved. The CDR3 totals 15 residues. Trimming removed 0 bases at V and 3 bases at J, with 12 bases between. Germline CDR1 MNHEY, CDR2 SVGAGI. CDR3 loop: CASSYSNRARYEQYF. The CDR3 DNA reads TGTGCCAGCAGTTACTCTAACAGAGCCCGCTACGAGCAGTACTTC.

The chain couples TRBV6-5 to TRBJ1-1; D is perhaps TRBD1 (5 bases). Trimming stripped 8 bases from V and 6 bases from J, with 19 bases between. The length of the CDR3 is 14 residues. CDR1 and CDR2 from the germline V gene are MNHEY and SVGAGI. The CDR3 protein is CASRMGPLGPEAFF. Here the CDR3 DNA reads TGTGCCAGCCGCATGGGGCCCCTCGGGCCTGAAGCTTTCTTT.

Remarks on this clone: Different DNA sequences within this sample yield the same CDR3. The CDR3 region has the DNA TGTGCCAGCAGCTTAGGGCTCGCCCAAGAGACCCAGTACTTC. Its protein is CASSLGLAQETQYF. The chain couples TRBV7-9 to TRBJ2-5; D is uncertain. Trimming removed 1 base at V and 1 base at J, with 7 bases between. The CDR3 runs 14 residues. From germline, CDR1 is SEHNR and CDR2 FQNEAQ (reference sequence).

The sample holds a few counts of this clone. The chain uses TRBV19 and TRBJ2-5; 9 bases match TRBD2. This CDR3 is 15 amino acids long. The germline CDR1 and CDR2 sequences are LNHDA and SQIVND (reference sequence). V was pared by 5 bases and J by 4 bases, with 8 bases of the junction left unmatched. As DNA, the CDR3 is TGTGCCAGTAGTCTCCGCGGGGGGGCGGGAGAGACCCAGTACTTC. It translates to CASSLRGGAGETQYF. Supplemented by reference TRBV19 and TRBJ2-5, the full variable domain reads DGGITQSPKYLFRKEGQNVTLSCEQNLNHDAMYWYRQDPGQGLRLIYYSQIVNDFQKGDIAEGYSVSREKKESFPLTVTSAQKNPTAFYLCASSLRGGAGETQYFGPGTRLLVL.

This clone was picked up one time. Here the CDR3 DNA reads TGCGCCAGCAGCGGACTAGCGGGGGACCCCACCGGGGAGCTGTTTTTT. Its protein is CASSGLAGDPTGELFF. V gene TRBV5-1 combines with J gene TRBJ2-2, with 13 bases fitting TRBD2. This CDR3 is built from 16 residues. After removal of 4 bases from V and 4 bases from J, the junction contained 4 bases not matched to a gene. The germline V gene has CDR1 SGHRS and CDR2 YFSETQ.